One and the same sample provided the 28 T cell receptor beta chains below, sequenced in a study of T cells in pancreatic ductal adenocarcinoma (TCRdb year 2017). The selected pancreatic ductal adenocarcinoma patients had received surgery without neoadjuvant therapy. Library preparation was by the immunoSEQ multiplex PCR assay. Imported from immuneACCESS, the table was reduced by TCRdb to in-frame sequences with V and J called. These copies leave out some clones; in studies compared against another copy, an unresolved V gene accounts for under half, and the cause of the remainder is not known. For this sample there are 97,000 or so clones; around 96% appear just once. The top ten constitute roughly 3.1% of the sample. Source material: PBMCs. All receptors derive from a human donor with pancreatic ductal adenocarcinoma.

The chain joins TRBV29-1 to TRBJ2-7; 8 bases map to TRBD1. This CDR3 region has 11 residues. The germline gives CDR1 SQVTM, CDR2 ANQGSEA. Unmatched junction bases numbered 6, after V lost 7 bases and J lost 7 bases. CDR3 sequence: CSAQGAQEQYF. In DNA, the CDR3 is TGCAGCGCGCAGGGGGCTCAAGAGCAGTACTTC.

This rearrangement joins TRBV28 to TRBJ2-2; 8 bases match TRBD2. Trimming removed 6 bases from V and 10 bases from J; junction bases left unmatched: 4. The CDR3 runs to 12 residues. The germline gives CDR1 MDHEN, CDR2 SYDVKM. The CDR3 bases are TGTGCCAGCAGCTCGGGAGGGGTGGAGCTGTTTTTT. Amino acids: CASSSGGVELFF.

This chain joins TRBV7-6 and TRBJ2-1, with a possible D match to TRBD1 (6 bases). V was cut by 1 base and J by 3 bases, with 10 bases left in between. Germline V gives CDR1 SGHVS, CDR2 FNYEAQ. The CDR3 contains 15 residues. CDR3 residues: CASSLGAGDYNEQFF. The CDR3 coding sequence is TGTGCCAGCAGCTTAGGGGCAGGGGACTACAATGAGCAGTTCTTC. The full variable domain, completed using reference TRBV7-6 and TRBJ2-1, is GAGVSQSPRYKVTKRGQDVALRCDPISGHVSLYWYRQALGQGPEFLTYFNYEAQQDKSGLPNDRFSAERPEGSISTLTIQRTEQRDSAMYRCASSLGAGDYNEQFFGPGTRLTVL.

The gene calls are TRBV27 and TRBJ2-3; weak D call: TRBD1 (6 bases). Germline CDR1 MNHEY, CDR2 SMNVEV (reference sequence). Trimming cost V 4 bases and J 4 bases, with 15 bases left between them. This CDR3 has 15 amino acids. The CDR3: CASSSEGQFSDTQYF. The CDR3 nucleotides read TGTGCCAGCAGTTCCGAAGGACAGTTTTCAGATACGCAGTATTTT.

The chain carries TRBV11-2 and TRBJ2-3; tentative D call: TRBD2 (5 bases). The CDR3 extends over 14 amino acids. The V and J ends lost 1 base and 4 bases respectively, with 9 bases between them. In germline, CDR1 is SGHAT, CDR2 FQNNGV. Written as DNA, the CDR3 is TGTGCCAGCAGCTTAGCGACGCGGGCAGATACGCAGTATTTT. Amino acids: CASSLATRADTQYF. Looking up the rest from reference TRBV11-2 and TRBJ2-3 gives the full variable domain: EAGVAQSPRYKIIEKRQSVAFWCNPISGHATLYWYQQILGQGPKLLIQFQNNGVVDDSQLPKDRFSAERLKGVDSTLKIQPAKLEDSAVYLCASSLATRADTQYFGPGTRLTVL.

The chain joins TRBV2 to TRBJ2-1, with 8 nucleotides matching TRBD2. The length of the CDR3 is 14 residues. The germline CDR1 and CDR2 sequences are SNHLY and FYNNEI. The ends lost 8 bases at V and 7 bases at J; junction bases unmatched: 10. The CDR3 loop is CASRPGLVGNEQFF. The CDR3 nucleotides read TGTGCCAGCCGACCGGGACTAGTTGGTAATGAGCAGTTCTTC. The variable domain in full, completed from reference TRBV2 and TRBJ2-1, reads EPEVTQTPSHQVTQMGQEVILRCVPISNHLYFYWYRQILGQKVEFLVSFYNNEISEKSEIFDDQFSVERPDGSNFTLKIRSTKLEDSAMYFCASRPGLVGNEQFFGPGTRLTVL.

V is TRBV6-1 and J is TRBJ2-7; maybe TRBD1 (6 bases). The CDR3 is 12 amino acids. V was shortened by 5 bases and J by 7 bases, with 12 bases between the two germline ends. The germline CDR1 and CDR2 sequences are MNHNS and SASEGT. CDR3 loop: CASSTYREEQYF. The CDR3, as DNA: TGTGCCAGCAGTACATACAGGGAAGAGCAGTACTTC.

The CDR3 sequence: CAWRQSGTNEQFF. The CDR3 nucleotides are TGTGCCTGGAGACAAAGCGGGACCAATGAGCAGTTCTTC. The rearrangement uses TRBV30 and TRBJ2-1; the match to TRBD2 covers 7 bases. CDR1 GTSNPN and CDR2 SVGIG come from the germline V gene (reference sequence). The CDR3 covers 13 residues. Trimming removed 3 bases from V and 6 bases from J; junction bases left unmatched: 5.

This clone was counted once. The chain recombines TRBV6-5 with TRBJ1-5; D ambiguous. This CDR3 has 12 residues. V lost 5 bases, J lost 7 bases, and 9 bases lay in between. Per germline, CDR1 MNHEY and CDR2 SVGAGI. In DNA form, the CDR3 reads TGTGCCAGCAGTCAGGTTGGACAGCCCCAGCATTTT. Protein: CASSQVGQPQHF.

The V call is TRBV5-1, the J call TRBJ1-2; D is possibly TRBD1 (5 bases). The germline gives CDR1 SGHRS, CDR2 YFSETQ. The CDR3 has 14 amino acids. Trimming stripped 2 bases from V and 4 bases from J, with 12 bases between. The CDR3 DNA sequence: TGCGCCAGCAGCTTTGGAGGGGAGATCTATGGCTACACCTTC. It translates to CASSFGGEIYGYTF.

The chain joins TRBV9 to TRBJ2-5; TRBD2 aligns across 11 bases. V gave up 4 bases and J gave up 3 bases; unmatched junction bases: 5. The CDR3 is made up of 15 amino acids. Germline V lookup: CDR1 SGDLS, CDR2 YYNGEE. The CDR3 DNA is TGTGCCAGCAGCCTGACTAGCGGGGTTGAAGAGACCCAGTACTTC. It encodes CASSLTSGVEETQYF.

The chain carries TRBV28 and TRBJ1-4; D possibly corresponds to TRBD1 (6 bases). Germline CDR1 reads MDHEN; CDR2 reads SYDVKM. V dropped 4 bases and J dropped 8 bases, with 11 bases sitting between them. The CDR3 spans 13 residues. This CDR3 is CASSSQGREKLFF. The CDR3 nucleotides are TGTGCCAGCAGTTCGCAGGGGCGGGAAAAACTGTTTTTT.

The V gene is TRBV4-3, the J gene TRBJ2-7; 7 nucleotides align to TRBD1. The ends lost 0 bases at V and 1 base at J; junction bases unmatched: 6. Germline CDR1 reads LGHNA; CDR2 reads YSLEER. The CDR3 is made up of 16 amino acids. CDR3 amino acids: CASSQDFVTGSYEQYF. The CDR3 DNA sequence: TGCGCCAGCAGCCAAGATTTTGTGACAGGGTCCTACGAGCAGTACTTC.

The rearrangement links TRBV2 to TRBJ2-2, with TRBD2 as a possible D gene (5 bases). The CDR3 spans 17 residues. The V and J ends lost 6 bases and 3 bases respectively, with 20 bases between them. Germline V gene data show CDR1 as SNHLY and CDR2 as FYNNEI. In nucleotides, the CDR3 is TGTGCCAGCAGCCGCCCTACTAGTACACCCGACACCGGGGAGCTGTTTTTT. It is translated as CASSRPTSTPDTGELFF.

The V and J genes are TRBV5-5 and TRBJ1-5; no clear D gene. Germline CDR1 SGHKS, CDR2 YYEKEE (reference sequence). The CDR3 is 13 amino acids. Between the trimmed V and J ends, which lost 4 bases and 1 base, there was a span of 6 bases. As DNA, the CDR3 is TGTGCCAGCAGCCCCGGGAGCAATCAGCCCCAGCATTTT. Translation gives CASSPGSNQPQHF.

This clone was recorded only once. The V call is TRBV2, the J call TRBJ1-5; perhaps TRBD1 as D (6 bases). Germline CDR1 and CDR2: SNHLY and FYNNEI. The CDR3 loop spans 15 amino acids. Trimming left V 6 bases short and J 0 bases short, with 12 bases between. The DNA for the CDR3 is TGTGCCAGCAGCAGGGGAGATAATAGCAATCAGCCCCAGCATTTT. It is translated as CASSRGDNSNQPQHF. The whole variable domain, filled in from reference TRBV2 and TRBJ1-5, reads EPEVTQTPSHQVTQMGQEVILRCVPISNHLYFYWYRQILGQKVEFLVSFYNNEISEKSEIFDDQFSVERPDGSNFTLKIRSTKLEDSAMYFCASSRGDNSNQPQHFGDGTRLSIL.

This sequence joins TRBV28 and TRBJ2-6, with D tentatively TRBD2 (5 bases). The V end lost 1 base, the J end lost 1 base, and 14 bases lay between the germline ends. The germline CDR1 and CDR2 sequences are MDHEN and SYDVKM. This CDR3 comprises 18 residues. The CDR3 loop is CASSLLRLLASGANVLTF. CDR3 sequence (DNA): TGTGCCAGCAGTTTATTACGCCTCTTAGCGTCTGGGGCCAACGTCCTGACTTTC.

This clone has just one count. The J gene is TRBJ2-1, the V gene TRBV29-1; 10 positions agree with TRBD1. Germline V gene lookup returns CDR1 SQVTM and CDR2 ANQGSEA. The CDR3 has 14 amino acids. V gave up 7 bases and J gave up 8 bases; unmatched junction bases: 11. The CDR3, as DNA: TGCAGCGCCAAAGGGACAGGGGTTATCTATGAGCAGTTCTTC. It codes for CSAKGTGVIYEQFF.

The V gene is TRBV28, the J gene TRBJ1-2; 9 nucleotides line up with TRBD1. Germline V gene lookup returns CDR1 MDHEN and CDR2 SYDVKM. The ends lost 5 bases at V and 5 bases at J; junction bases unmatched: 15. The CDR3 length is 17 residues. The CDR3 reads CASSTTPGTGIGYGYTF. The CDR3 region has the DNA TGTGCCAGCAGTACTACTCCAGGGACAGGGATTGGGTATGGCTACACCTTC.

The chain is built from TRBV29-1 and TRBJ2-5; D perhaps matches TRBD2 (6 bases). CDR3 size: 14 residues. In germline, CDR1 is SQVTM, CDR2 ANQGSEA. V was trimmed by 3 bases and J by 4 bases, leaving 15 bases between them. The CDR3 DNA reads TGCAGCGTTGAGGTGCTAGCGTTAGTAGAGACCCAGTACTTC. The encoded protein is CSVEVLALVETQYF.

V gene TRBV19 combines with J gene TRBJ2-1, with TRBD2 matching over 8 bases. V was clipped by 6 bases and J by 8 bases; unmatched bases: 6. Germline CDR1 and CDR2: LNHDA and SQIVND (reference sequence). The CDR3 is made up of 13 amino acids. CDR3 in amino acids: CASRQSGSHEQFF. In DNA, the CDR3 is TGTGCCAGTAGACAGAGCGGGAGTCATGAGCAGTTCTTC.

The V call is TRBV21-1, the J call TRBJ2-3; no DNA check was done on the table's D call, TRBD1. TRBV21-1 constitutes a pseudogene. The CDR3 extends over 16 amino acids. DNA for the CDR3: TGTGCCAGCAGCAAGAAAACAGGGGTTGAGTCAGATACGCAGTATTTT. Translated: CASSKKTGVESDTQYF.

J is TRBJ2-2 and V is TRBV2; no clear D gene. The CDR3 runs to 14 residues. Looked up from germline, CDR1 is SNHLY and CDR2 is FYNNEI. Trimming removed 8 bases at V and 6 bases at J, with 16 bases between. The CDR3 reads CASSGSLPPGELFF. The CDR3 nucleotides read TGTGCCAGCTCAGGTTCCTTACCCCCCGGGGAGCTGTTTTTT.

The rearrangement links TRBV7-9 to TRBJ2-2; no reliable D call. The CDR3 spans 15 residues. Trimming took 4 bases from V and 1 from J, leaving 10 bases between them. From germline, CDR1 is SEHNR and CDR2 FQNEAQ (reference sequence). The CDR3 sequence is CASSSPYENTGELFF. As DNA, the CDR3 is TGTGCCAGCAGCTCCCCCTATGAGAACACCGGGGAGCTGTTTTTT. The complete variable domain, with remaining parts taken from reference TRBV7-9 and TRBJ2-2, reads DTGVSQNPRHKITKRGQNVTFRCDPISEHNRLYWYRQTLGQGPEFLTYFQNEAQLEKSRLLSDRFSAERPKGSFSTLEIQRTEQGDSAMYLCASSSPYENTGELFFGEGSRLTVL.

The chain links TRBV15 to TRBJ1-3, with D maybe TRBD1 (6 bases). The germline V and J ends were trimmed by 0 bases and 0 bases, with 9 bases remaining between them. Germline V gene sequence: CDR1 LNHNV, CDR2 YYDKDF (reference sequence). The CDR3 covers 16 residues. For the CDR3, the DNA is TGTGCCACCAGCAGAGATTCACAGGGCTCTGGAAACACCATATATTTT. Its translation: CATSRDSQGSGNTIYF. The full variable domain, its missing parts supplied by reference TRBV15 and TRBJ1-3, is DAMVIQNPRYQVTQFGKPVTLSCSQTLNHNVMYWYQQKSSQAPKLLFHYYDKDFNNEADTPDNFQSRRPNTSFCFLDIRSPGLGDTAMYLCATSRDSQGSGNTIYFGEGSWLTVV.

V usage is TRBV6-1 and J usage is TRBJ2-4; 9 nucleotides align to TRBD1. Germline values: CDR1 MNHNS, CDR2 SASEGT. The CDR3 spans 12 residues. Trimming removed 10 bases from V and 7 bases from J; junction bases left unmatched: 5. CDR3 sequence reads: CATGTGWNIQYF. CDR3 DNA: TGTGCCACCGGGACAGGGTGGAACATTCAGTACTTC.

On this clone itself: A junction boundary mismatches the germline segment, possibly from a read error. The chain employs TRBV15 and TRBJ1-5; D is undetermined. Germline CDR1 reads LNHNV; CDR2 reads YYDKDF (reference sequence). This CDR3 spans 13 amino acids. The CDR3 loop reads CATSTGGYQPQRF. CDR3 sequence (DNA): TGTGCCACCAGCACAGGAGGGTATCAGCCCCAGCGTTTT. Using reference TRBV15 and TRBJ1-5 for the parts outside the CDR3, the full variable domain is DAMVIQNPRYQVTQFGKPVTLSCSQTLNHNVMYWYQQKSSQAPKLLFHYYDKDFNNEADTPDNFQSRRPNTSFCFLDIRSPGLGDTAMYLCATSTGGYQPQRFGDGTRLSIL.

The V and J genes are TRBV6-5 and TRBJ2-1; TRBD2 aligns across 10 bases. The CDR3 has 15 residues. The V gene's germline CDR1 is MNHEY and CDR2 SVGAGI. V dropped 4 bases and J dropped 9; count of bases not matched to a gene: 9. In DNA form, the CDR3 reads TGTGCCAGCAGTTCCCTAGCGGGAGTAGCAGGTGAGCAGTTCTTC. Its protein is CASSSLAGVAGEQFF.